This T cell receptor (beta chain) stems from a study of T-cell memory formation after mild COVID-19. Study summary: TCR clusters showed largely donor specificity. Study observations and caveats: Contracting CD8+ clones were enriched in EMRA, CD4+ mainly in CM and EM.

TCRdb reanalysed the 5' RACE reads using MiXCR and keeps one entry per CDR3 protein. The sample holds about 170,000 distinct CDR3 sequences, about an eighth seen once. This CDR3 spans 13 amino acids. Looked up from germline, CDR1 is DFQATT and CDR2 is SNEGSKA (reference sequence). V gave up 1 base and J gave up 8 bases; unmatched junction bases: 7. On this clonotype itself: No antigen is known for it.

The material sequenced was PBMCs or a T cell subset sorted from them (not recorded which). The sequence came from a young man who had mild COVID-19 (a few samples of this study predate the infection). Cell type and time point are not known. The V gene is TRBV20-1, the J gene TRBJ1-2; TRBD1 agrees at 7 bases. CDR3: CSARVDREKGYTF. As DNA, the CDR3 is TGCAGTGCTAGAGTAGACAGGGAAAAAGGCTACACCTTC.